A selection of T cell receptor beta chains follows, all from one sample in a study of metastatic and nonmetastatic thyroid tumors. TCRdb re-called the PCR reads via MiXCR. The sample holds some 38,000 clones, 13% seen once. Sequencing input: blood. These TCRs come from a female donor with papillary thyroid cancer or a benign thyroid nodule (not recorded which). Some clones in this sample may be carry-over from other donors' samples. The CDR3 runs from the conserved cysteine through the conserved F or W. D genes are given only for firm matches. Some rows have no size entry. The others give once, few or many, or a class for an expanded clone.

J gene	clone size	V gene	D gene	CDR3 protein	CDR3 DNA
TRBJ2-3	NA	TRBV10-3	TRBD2	CAISELAGMGTDTQYF	TGTGCCATCAGTGAACTAGCGGGAATGGGCACAGATACGCAGTATTTT
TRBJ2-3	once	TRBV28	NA	CASSRLTRVRYAVDTQYF	TGTGCCAGCAGCCGATTGACCAGGGTGCGGTACGCTGTCGATACGCAGTATTTT
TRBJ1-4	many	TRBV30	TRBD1	CAWSVQGRGGNEKLFF	TGTGCCTGGAGTGTACAGGGCAGGGGGGGAAATGAAAAACTGTTTTTT
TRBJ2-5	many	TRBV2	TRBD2	CASGSGRGRETQYF	TGTGCCAGCGGGTCGGGGCGGGGGAGAGAGACCCAGTACTTC
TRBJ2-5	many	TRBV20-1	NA	CSAPGTRETQYF	TGCAGTGCTCCCGGGACACGGGAGACCCAGTACTTC
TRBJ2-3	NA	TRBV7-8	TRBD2	CASSTRTSADTQYF	TGTGCCAGCAGCACCCGGACTAGCGCAGATACGCAGTATTTT
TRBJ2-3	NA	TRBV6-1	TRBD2	CASRGPGLSGGQEFSDTQYF	TGTGCCAGCAGGGGTCCGGGACTATCGGGAGGTCAAGAGTTCTCAGATACGCAGTATTTT
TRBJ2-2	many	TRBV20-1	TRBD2	CSARKGGEDTGELFF	TGCAGTGCTAGAAAGGGAGGGGAGGACACCGGGGAGCTGTTTTTT
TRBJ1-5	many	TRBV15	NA	CATSRPRVDQPQHF	TGTGCCACCAGCAGACCCAGGGTAGATCAGCCCCAGCATTTT
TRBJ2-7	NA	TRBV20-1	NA	CSAKWTIGREQYF	TGCAGTGCTAAATGGACTATCGGGCGGGAGCAGTACTTC
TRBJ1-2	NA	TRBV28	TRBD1	CASSSGDRVGYCYTF	TGTGCCAGCAGTTCCGGTGACAGGGTAGGCTATTGCTACACCTTC
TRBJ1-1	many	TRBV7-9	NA	CASSYPGRGTEAFF	TGTGCCAGCAGCTATCCGGGACGGGGCACTGAAGCTTTCTTT
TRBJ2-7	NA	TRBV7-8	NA	CASSFSLSVGYEQYF	TGTGCCAGCAGCTTCTCACTATCCGTTGGCTACGAGCAGTACTTC
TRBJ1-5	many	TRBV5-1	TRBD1	CASSTGTEDQPQHF	TGCGCCAGCAGCACCGGGACAGAGGATCAGCCCCAGCATTTT
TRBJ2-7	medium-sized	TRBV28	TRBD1	CASSSHGQGRYEQYF	TGTGCCAGCAGTTCCCACGGACAGGGGAGGTACGAGCAGTACTTC
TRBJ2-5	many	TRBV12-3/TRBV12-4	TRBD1	CASSSNRGRAETQYF	TGTGCCAGCAGTTCTAACAGGGGAAGAGCGGAGACCCAGTACTTC
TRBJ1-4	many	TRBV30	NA	CAWNRAEKLFF	TGTGCCTGGAACCGGGCCGAAAAACTGTTTTTT
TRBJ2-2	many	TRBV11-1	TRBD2	CASSLSLGIAGVTGELFF	TGTGCCAGCAGCTTATCCCTAGGGATAGCGGGAGTCACCGGGGAGCTGTTTTTT
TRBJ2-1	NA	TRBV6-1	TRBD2	CASSLSASGGYNEQFF	TGTGCCAGCAGCCTTTCGGCGTCGGGAGGGTACAATGAGCAGTTCTTC
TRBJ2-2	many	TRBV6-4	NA	CASSGGATGELFF	TGTGCCAGCAGCGGAGGGGCGACCGGGGAGCTGTTTTTT
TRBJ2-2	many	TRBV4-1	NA	CASSQVSAGELFF	TGCGCCAGCAGCCAAGTTTCCGCCGGGGAGCTGTTTTTT
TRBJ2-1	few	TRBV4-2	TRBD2	CASSPGLAGGYNEQFF	TGTGCCAGCAGCCCGGGACTAGCGGGAGGGTACAATGAGCAGTTCTTC
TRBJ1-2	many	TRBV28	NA	CASSLGNYGYTF	TGTGCCAGCAGTCTTGGTAACTATGGCTACACCTTC
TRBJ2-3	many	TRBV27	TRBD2	CASSTRGEGPTDTQYF	TGTGCCAGCAGTACCCGGGGGGAGGGGCCCACAGATACGCAGTATTTT
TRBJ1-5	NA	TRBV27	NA	CASSVAGTTSNQPQHF	TGTGCCAGCAGTGTAGCCGGGACTACGAGCAATCAGCCCCAGCATTTT
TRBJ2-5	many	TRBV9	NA	CASSARGGGQETQYF	TGTGCCAGCAGCGCTAGGGGGGGCGGGCAAGAGACCCAGTACTTC
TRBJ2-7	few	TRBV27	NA	CASITMSLARKEQYF	TGTGCCAGCATCACAATGTCCCTAGCTCGTAAGGAGCAGTACTTC
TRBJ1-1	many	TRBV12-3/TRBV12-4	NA	CASSFYDRFEAFF	TGTGCCAGCAGTTTTTACGACAGATTTGAAGCTTTCTTT
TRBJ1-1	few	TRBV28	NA	CASGRQAGNTEAFF	TGTGCCAGCGGCCGCCAGGCAGGGAACACTGAAGCTTTCTTT
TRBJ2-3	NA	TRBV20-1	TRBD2	CSALYASGSHGTQYF	TGCAGTGCTTTATACGCTAGCGGGAGTCACGGTACTCAGTATTTT
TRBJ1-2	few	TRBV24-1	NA	CATSDQTGRYGYTF	TGTGCCACCAGTGACCAAACAGGGCGGTATGGCTACACCTTC
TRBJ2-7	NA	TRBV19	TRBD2	CASRWAGTSGIEYEQYF	TGTGCCAGTAGATGGGCCGGGACTAGCGGGATTGAATACGAGCAGTACTTC
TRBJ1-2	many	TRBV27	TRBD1	CASGRDRDLANYGYTF	TGTGCCAGCGGCCGGGACAGGGACCTCGCTAACTATGGCTACACCTTC
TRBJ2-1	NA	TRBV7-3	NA	CANSLIKGADNEQFF	TGTGCCAACAGCTTAATAAAGGGAGCGGACAATGAGCAGTTCTTC
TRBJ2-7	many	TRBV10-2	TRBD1	CASSSGGSSYEQYF	TGCGCCAGCAGTTCAGGGGGAAGCTCCTACGAGCAGTACTTC
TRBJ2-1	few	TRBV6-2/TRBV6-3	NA	CASSARGCPPYNEQFF	TGTGCCAGCAGCGCCCGAGGGTGTCCGCCCTACAATGAGCAGTTCTTC
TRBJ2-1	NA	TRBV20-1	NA	CSASKHLRTGRNEQFF	TGCAGTGCTAGCAAGCATTTGAGAACAGGGAGGAATGAGCAGTTCTTC
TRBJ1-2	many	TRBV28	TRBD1	CASSPGQTRGYTF	TGTGCCAGCAGTCCGGGACAGACTAGGGGCTACACCTTC
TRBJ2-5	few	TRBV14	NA	CASSQEGQAKETQYF	TGTGCCAGCAGCCAAGAGGGACAAGCTAAAGAGACCCAGTACTTC
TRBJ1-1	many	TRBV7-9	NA	CASSQKERDSEAFF	TGTGCCAGCAGCCAAAAAGAGAGGGACTCCGAAGCTTTCTTT
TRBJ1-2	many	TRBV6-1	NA	CASKYVNSDYGYTF	TGTGCCAGCAAGTACGTAAACTCGGACTATGGCTACACCTTC
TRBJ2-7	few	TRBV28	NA	CASSLSWGYQYF	TGTGCCAGCAGTTTGTCCTGGGGGTATCAGTACTTC
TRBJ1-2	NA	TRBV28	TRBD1	CASSRDSPAYGYTF	TGTGCCAGCAGCCGGGACAGCCCTGCCTATGGCTACACCTTC
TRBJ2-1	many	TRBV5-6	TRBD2	CASSRDYPRHEQFF	TGTGCCAGCAGCCGGGACTACCCTCGCCATGAGCAGTTCTTC
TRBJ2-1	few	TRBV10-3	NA	CAISDSTQAMSNEQFF	TGTGCCATCAGTGACTCGACTCAAGCGATGAGTAATGAGCAGTTCTTC
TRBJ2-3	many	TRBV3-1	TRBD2	CASSHGTSGRGGATDTQYF	TGTGCCAGCAGCCATGGGACTAGCGGGAGGGGAGGGGCCACAGATACGCAGTATTTT
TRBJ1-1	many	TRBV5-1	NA	CASRSGLAGNTEAFF	TGCGCCAGCAGGTCGGGTCTGGCGGGGAACACTGAAGCTTTCTTT
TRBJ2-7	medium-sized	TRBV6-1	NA	CASKALTPTYEQYF	TGTGCCAGCAAGGCACTCACACCGACCTACGAGCAGTACTTC
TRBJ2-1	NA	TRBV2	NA	CASSSSVTTTYNEQFF	TGTGCCAGCAGTTCATCCGTGACTACAACTTACAATGAGCAGTTCTTC
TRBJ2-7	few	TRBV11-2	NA	CASSLGLAYEQYF	TGTGCCAGCAGCTTAGGGCTAGCCTACGAGCAGTACTTC
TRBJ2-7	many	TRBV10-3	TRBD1	CAISDPTGTGGYEQYF	TGTGCCATCAGTGACCCTACGGGGACAGGGGGATACGAGCAGTACTTC
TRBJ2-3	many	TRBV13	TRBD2	CASSPTLGMGPTAGADTQYF	TGTGCCAGCAGCCCTACCCTGGGGATGGGGCCGACAGCGGGGGCAGATACGCAGTATTTT
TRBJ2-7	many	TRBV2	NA	CASSEGLAYEQYF	TGTGCCAGCAGTGAAGGTCTAGCCTACGAGCAGTACTTC
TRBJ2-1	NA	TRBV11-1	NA	CASRVEGLVYNEQFF	TGTGCCAGCAGGGTTGAAGGGTTGGTGTACAATGAGCAGTTCTTC
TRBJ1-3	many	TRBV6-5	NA	CASSYSNADTIYF	TGTGCCAGCAGTTACTCGAATGCGGACACCATATATTTT